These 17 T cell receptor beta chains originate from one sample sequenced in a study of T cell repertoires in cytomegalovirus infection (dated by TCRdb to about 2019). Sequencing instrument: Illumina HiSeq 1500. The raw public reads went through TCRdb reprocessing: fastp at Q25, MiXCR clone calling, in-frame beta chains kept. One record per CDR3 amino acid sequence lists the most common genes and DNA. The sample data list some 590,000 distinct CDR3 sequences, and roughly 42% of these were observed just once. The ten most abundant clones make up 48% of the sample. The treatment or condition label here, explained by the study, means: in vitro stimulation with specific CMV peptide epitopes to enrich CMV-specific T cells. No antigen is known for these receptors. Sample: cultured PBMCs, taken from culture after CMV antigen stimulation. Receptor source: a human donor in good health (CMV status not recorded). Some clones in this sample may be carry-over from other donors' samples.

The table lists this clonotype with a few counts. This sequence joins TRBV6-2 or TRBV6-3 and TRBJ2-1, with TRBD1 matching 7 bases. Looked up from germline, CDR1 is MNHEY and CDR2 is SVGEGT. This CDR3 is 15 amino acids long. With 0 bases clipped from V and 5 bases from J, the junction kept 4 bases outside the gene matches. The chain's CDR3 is CASSYSGTVNNEQFF. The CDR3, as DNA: TGTGCCAGCAGTTACTCCGGGACAGTAAACAATGAGCAGTTCTTC.

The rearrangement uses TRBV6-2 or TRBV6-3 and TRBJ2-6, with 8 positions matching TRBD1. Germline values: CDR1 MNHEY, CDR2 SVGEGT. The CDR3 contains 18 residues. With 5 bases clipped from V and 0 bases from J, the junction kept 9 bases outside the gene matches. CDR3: CASSTRTGIGSGANVLTF. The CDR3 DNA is TGTGCCAGCAGTACTCGGACAGGGATCGGCTCTGGGGCCAACGTCCTGACTTTC.

The CDR3 sequence is CASSISGSQYF. Here the CDR3 DNA reads TGTGCCAGCAGTATCTCGGGGTCCCAGTACTTC. V gene TRBV6-6 combines with J gene TRBJ2-5; possible D gene TRBD2, 5 bases. Trimming stripped 5 bases from V and 9 bases from J, with 10 bases between. Germline V lookup: CDR1 MNHNY, CDR2 SVGAGI (reference sequence). The CDR3 runs to 11 residues.

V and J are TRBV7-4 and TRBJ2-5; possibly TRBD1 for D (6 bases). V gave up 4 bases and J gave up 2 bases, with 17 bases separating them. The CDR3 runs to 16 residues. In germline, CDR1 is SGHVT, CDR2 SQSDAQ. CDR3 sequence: CASSSDLGQGQETQYF. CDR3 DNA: TGTGCCAGCAGCTCCGACCTAGGCCAGGGGCAAGAGACCCAGTACTTC.

The CDR3 sequence: CASNWGLAGGLTYNEQFF. The CDR3 nucleotides are TGTGCCAGCAATTGGGGACTAGCGGGAGGGTTAACCTACAATGAGCAGTTCTTC. This chain connects TRBV6-2 or TRBV6-3 to TRBJ2-1; 16 positions agree with TRBD2. Germline assignment: CDR1 MNHEY and CDR2 SVGEGT. V was pared by 7 bases and J by 2 bases, with 8 bases of the junction left unmatched. The CDR3 extends over 18 amino acids.

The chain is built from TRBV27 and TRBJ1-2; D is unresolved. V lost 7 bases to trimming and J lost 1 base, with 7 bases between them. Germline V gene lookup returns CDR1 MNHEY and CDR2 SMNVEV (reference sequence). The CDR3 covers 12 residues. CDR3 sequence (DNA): TGTGCCAGCAAGGGCAATAACTATGGCTACACCTTC. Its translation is CASKGNNYGYTF.

The DNA of the CDR3 is TGTGCCACAGGGGGATCCAGGTACGAGCAGTACTTC. Translation gives CATGGSRYEQYF. The rearrangement uses TRBV10-3 and TRBJ2-7; 7 bases are shared with TRBD1. Germline CDR1 reads ENHRY; CDR2 reads SYGVKD. CDR3 size: 12 residues. Trimming at V came to 10 bases and at J to 4 bases, leaving 7 bases not matched to a gene.

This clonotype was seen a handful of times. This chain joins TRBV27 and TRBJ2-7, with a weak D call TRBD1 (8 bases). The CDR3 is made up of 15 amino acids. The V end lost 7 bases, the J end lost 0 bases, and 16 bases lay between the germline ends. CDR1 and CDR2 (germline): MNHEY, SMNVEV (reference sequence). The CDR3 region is CASNRGGGRSYEQYF. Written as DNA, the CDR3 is TGTGCCAGCAACAGGGGGGGGGGGCGCTCCTACGAGCAGTACTTC.

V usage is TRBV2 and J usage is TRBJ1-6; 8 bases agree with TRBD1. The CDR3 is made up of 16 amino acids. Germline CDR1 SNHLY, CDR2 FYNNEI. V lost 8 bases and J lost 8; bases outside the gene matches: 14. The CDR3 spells CASCIGQGYVDSPLHF. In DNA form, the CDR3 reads TGTGCCAGCTGCATAGGACAGGGTTACGTCGATTCACCCCTCCACTTT.

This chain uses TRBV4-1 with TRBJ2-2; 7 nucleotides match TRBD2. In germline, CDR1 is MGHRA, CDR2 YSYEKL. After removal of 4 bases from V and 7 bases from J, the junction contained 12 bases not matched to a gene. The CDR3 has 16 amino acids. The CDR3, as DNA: TGCGCCAGCAGCCGAATTGGGCAGCGGGGATACGGGGAGCTGTTTTTT. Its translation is CASSRIGQRGYGELFF.

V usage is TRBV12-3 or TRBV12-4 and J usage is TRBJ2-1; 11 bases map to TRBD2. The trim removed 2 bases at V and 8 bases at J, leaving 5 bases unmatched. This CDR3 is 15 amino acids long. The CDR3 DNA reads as TGTGCCAGCAGTTTATTTAGCGGGAGGGCCGATGAGCAGTTCTTC. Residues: CASSLFSGRADEQFF.

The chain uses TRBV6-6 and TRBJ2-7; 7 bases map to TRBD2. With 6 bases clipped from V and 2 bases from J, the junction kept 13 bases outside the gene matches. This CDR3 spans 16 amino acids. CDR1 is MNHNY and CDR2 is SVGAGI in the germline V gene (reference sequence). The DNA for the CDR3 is TGTGCCAGCAGCGGTTTTATGGGGAGGGGTGCCTACGAGCAGTACTTC. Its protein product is CASSGFMGRGAYEQYF.

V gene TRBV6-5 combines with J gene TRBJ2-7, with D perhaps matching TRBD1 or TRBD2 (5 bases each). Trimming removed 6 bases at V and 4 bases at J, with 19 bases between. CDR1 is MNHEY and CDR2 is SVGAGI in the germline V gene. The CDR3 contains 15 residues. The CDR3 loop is CASSSGTSIGYEQYF. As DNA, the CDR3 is TGTGCCAGCAGCTCAGGGACCTCCATAGGGTACGAGCAGTACTTC.

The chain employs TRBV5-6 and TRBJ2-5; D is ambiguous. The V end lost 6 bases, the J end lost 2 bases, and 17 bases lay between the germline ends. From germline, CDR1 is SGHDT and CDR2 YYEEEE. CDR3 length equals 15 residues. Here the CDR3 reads CASNLMETPQETQYF. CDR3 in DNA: TGTGCCAGCAACCTAATGGAGACACCGCAAGAGACCCAGTACTTC.

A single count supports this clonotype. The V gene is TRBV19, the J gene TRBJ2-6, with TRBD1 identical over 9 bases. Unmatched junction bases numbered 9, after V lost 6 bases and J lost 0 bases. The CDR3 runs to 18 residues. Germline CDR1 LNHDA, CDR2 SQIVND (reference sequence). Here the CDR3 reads CASRNRDRAPSGANVLTF. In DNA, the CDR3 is TGTGCCAGTAGGAACCGGGACAGGGCCCCCTCTGGGGCCAACGTCCTGACTTTC.

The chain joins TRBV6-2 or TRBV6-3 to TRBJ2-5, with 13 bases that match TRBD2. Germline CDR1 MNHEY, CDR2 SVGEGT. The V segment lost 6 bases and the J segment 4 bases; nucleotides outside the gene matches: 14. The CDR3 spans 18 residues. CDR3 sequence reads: CASSYGLAGASGRETQYF. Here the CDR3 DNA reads TGTGCCAGCAGCTACGGACTAGCGGGAGCCTCGGGGAGAGAGACCCAGTACTTC.

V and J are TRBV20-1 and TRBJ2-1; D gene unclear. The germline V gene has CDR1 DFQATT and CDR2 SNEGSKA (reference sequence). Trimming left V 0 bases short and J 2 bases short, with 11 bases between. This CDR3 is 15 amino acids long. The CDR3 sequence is CSAREPLRPYNEQFF. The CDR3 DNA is TGCAGTGCTAGAGAGCCTCTACGACCCTACAATGAGCAGTTCTTC.